The 18 T cell receptor beta chains reported below all come from one sample, sequenced in a study of cytomegalovirus exposure and HLA in healthy donors. Use of 60 Vbeta and 13 Jbeta primers characterized the PCR. Profiling relied on immunoSEQ multiplex PCR, and the TCRdb table lists in-frame clones only, not all of them. The sample holds about 130,000 clones, 82% seen once. The sample was PBMCs. All receptors come from a male donor in good health and CMV-seropositive.

As to this clone: One end of the junction does not line up with germline, which may come from a read error. The chain recombines TRBV7-9 with TRBJ1-4; D remains unclear. In germline, CDR1 is SEHNR, CDR2 FQNEAQ (reference sequence). The CDR3 has 11 amino acids. The CDR3 bases are TGTTCCAGCACCATGGGCGAAAAACTGTTTTTT. Its protein is CSSTMGEKLFF. Full variable domain (rest looked up from reference TRBV7-9 and TRBJ1-4): DTGVSQNPRHKITKRGQNVTFRCDPISEHNRLYWYRQTLGQGPEFLTYFQNEAQLEKSRLLSDRFSAERPKGSFSTLEIQRTEQGDSAMYLCSSTMGEKLFFGSGTQLSVL.

CDR3 sequence reads: CSVWDREEGEQYF. Here the CDR3 DNA reads TGCAGCGTCTGGGACAGGGAAGAAGGCGAGCAGTACTTC. The chain recombines TRBV29-1 with TRBJ2-7, with TRBD1 matching over 9 bases. This CDR3 has 13 amino acids. Germline lookup yields CDR1 SQVTM and CDR2 ANQGSEA. The junction had 9 bases not matched to a gene; V was cut back by 6 bases and J by 6 bases.

The chain links TRBV18 to TRBJ1-5, with 8 bases fitting TRBD1. From germline, CDR1 is KGHSH and CDR2 LQKENI. The CDR3 extends over 15 amino acids. The J segment lost 4 bases and the V segment lost 2 bases, leaving 4 bases of the junction unmatched. The CDR3 bases are TGTGCCAGCTCACCAGACAGGGGAGGGAATCAGCCCCAGCATTTT. Amino acid sequence: CASSPDRGGNQPQHF. The whole variable domain, remainder taken from reference TRBV18 and TRBJ1-5, is NAGVMQNPRHLVRRRGQEARLRCSPMKGHSHVYWYRQLPEEGLKFMVYLQKENIIDESGMPKERFSAEFPKEGPSILRIQQVVRGDSAAYFCASSPDRGGNQPQHFGDGTRLSIL.

The chain combines TRBV5-4 with TRBJ2-7, with a tentative D call TRBD1 (5 bases). This CDR3 spans 13 amino acids. The V end was cut by 1 base, the J end by 3 bases, with 8 bases between. Germline CDR1 SGHNT, CDR2 YYREEE (reference sequence). The CDR3 DNA is TGTGCCAGCAGCTTGCAGGGTTACTACGAGCAGTACTTC. Protein sequence: CASSLQGYYEQYF.

The CDR3 protein is CAISESSGSYNEQFF. CDR3 coding DNA: TGTGCCATCAGTGAGTCTAGCGGGAGCTACAATGAGCAGTTCTTC. This chain joins TRBV10-3 and TRBJ2-1, with 9 bases lining up with TRBD2. Germline V gives CDR1 ENHRY, CDR2 SYGVKD. The CDR3 is made up of 15 amino acids. V lost 0 bases to trimming and J lost 3 bases; unmatched junction nucleotides: 0.

This clone was recorded once. This chain connects TRBV19 to TRBJ2-3; 8 bases are shared with TRBD2. Germline lookup yields CDR1 LNHDA and CDR2 SQIVND (reference sequence). V gave up 3 bases and J gave up 7 bases; unmatched junction bases: 9. The CDR3 is made up of 15 amino acids. CDR3 nucleotides: TGTGCCAGTAGTATGGGGGAGGGTAGCGGGAATACGCAGTATTTT. It yields the protein CASSMGEGSGNTQYF.

The J gene is TRBJ1-4, the V gene TRBV7-6; D is unresolved. CDR3 size: 15 residues. Germline values: CDR1 SGHVS, CDR2 FNYEAQ. Trimming cost V 1 base and J 1 base, with 7 bases left between them. CDR3 sequence (DNA): TGTGCCAGCAGCTTAGAGGCGGGAACTAATGAAAAACTGTTTTTT. This gives the protein CASSLEAGTNEKLFF.

This clone was seen more than once but under ten times. This sequence joins TRBV5-1 and TRBJ2-5; TRBD2 agrees at 8 bases. Trimming removed 2 bases from V and 5 bases from J; junction bases left unmatched: 11. Per germline, CDR1 SGHRS and CDR2 YFSETQ. The CDR3 runs to 16 residues. CDR3 residues: CASSFRLASNGETQYF. The CDR3 DNA reads TGCGCCAGCAGCTTTAGACTAGCGTCTAATGGGGAGACCCAGTACTTC.

This chain uses TRBV6-1 with TRBJ1-5; D perhaps matches TRBD1 (6 bases). Germline V gives CDR1 MNHNS, CDR2 SASEGT. The CDR3 is 16 amino acids. The V end was cut by 4 bases, the J end by 1 base, with 14 bases between. The CDR3 is CASSGPRGTSNQPQHF. The CDR3 coding sequence is TGTGCCAGCAGTGGACCGAGGGGGACAAGCAATCAGCCCCAGCATTTT.

V usage is TRBV5-1 and J usage is TRBJ2-1, with a tentative D call TRBD1 (6 bases). Germline assignment: CDR1 SGHRS and CDR2 YFSETQ. Trimming removed 4 bases from V and 3 bases from J, with 23 bases in between. CDR3 length: 18 residues. The CDR3 region is CASSTGLGAPEIYNEQFF. The CDR3 DNA is TGCGCCAGCAGCACCGGACTGGGGGCCCCGGAAATCTACAATGAGCAGTTCTTC.

This CDR3 reads CASSPATSGSVGEQFF. The CDR3 DNA sequence: TGCGCCAGCAGCCCGGCGACTAGCGGGAGCGTAGGTGAGCAGTTCTTC. The V gene is TRBV5-1, the J gene TRBJ2-1, with 12 nucleotides matching TRBD2. V lost 4 bases, J lost 9 bases, and 11 bases stayed unmatched. The CDR3 consists of 16 residues. In germline, CDR1 is SGHRS, CDR2 YFSETQ.

The chain couples TRBV25-1 to TRBJ2-7, with 9 bases identical to TRBD2. The CDR3 totals 15 residues. V lost 6 bases to trimming and J lost 6 bases; unmatched junction nucleotides: 12. CDR1 and CDR2 (germline): MGHDK, SYGVNS. The CDR3 sequence: CASRASWREGSEQYF. The CDR3 DNA follows: TGTGCCAGCAGGGCCTCCTGGCGGGAGGGTAGCGAGCAGTACTTC.

Notes on this clone: Sequence at one end of the junction differs from germline and may be a read error. The V and J genes are TRBV7-7 and TRBJ2-2; 12 bases match TRBD2. Germline CDR1 SSHAT, CDR2 FNYEAQ (reference sequence). The CDR3 has 16 residues. The CDR3 DNA is TGTGCTAGCAGCCCGAGACTAGCGGGAGTGGTCGGGGAGCTGTTTTTT. Translated, it gives CASSPRLAGVVGELFF. The whole variable domain, filled in from reference TRBV7-7 and TRBJ2-2, reads GAGVSQSPRYKVTKRGQDVTLRCDPISSHATLYWYQQALGQGPEFLTYFNYEAQPDKSGLPSDRFSAERPEGSISTLTIQRTEQRDSAMYRCASSPRLAGVVGELFFGEGSRLTVL.

This clone was seen a handful of times. This chain uses TRBV4-3 with TRBJ2-7; 13 bases agree with TRBD2. CDR1 is LGHNA, CDR2 YSLEER, per germline. V was pared by 0 bases and J by 2 bases, with 16 bases of the junction left unmatched. The CDR3 is 21 residues long. For the CDR3, the DNA is TGCGCCAGCAGCCAAGATCTTCGTACGACCGGGACTAGCGGGACTCCCTACGAGCAGTACTTC. Translated, it gives CASSQDLRTTGTSGTPYEQYF.

The gene calls are TRBV11-3 and TRBJ2-2, with TRBD1 matching 12 bases. Germline lookup yields CDR1 SGHNT and CDR2 YENEEA. This CDR3 is built from 15 residues. V shed 5 bases and J 4 bases; nucleotides not matched to a gene: 2. Here the CDR3 reads CASSGTGGTTGELFF. In nucleotides, the CDR3 is TGTGCCAGCAGCGGGACAGGGGGCACCACCGGGGAGCTGTTTTTT.

The rearrangement uses TRBV28 and TRBJ2-7, with 8 bases matching TRBD2. Germline CDR1 and CDR2: MDHEN and SYDVKM. Trimming removed 2 bases from V and 6 bases from J; junction bases left unmatched: 6. The CDR3 consists of 14 residues. The CDR3 protein is CASSLERELSEQYF. The CDR3 bases are TGTGCCAGCAGTTTAGAGCGGGAGCTCTCCGAGCAGTACTTC.

This chain connects TRBV4-2 to TRBJ2-1, with 8 bases that match TRBD2. CDR3 length equals 17 residues. J was trimmed by 13 bases and V by 4 bases; bases with no gene match: 21. Germline lookup yields CDR1 LGHNA and CDR2 YNFKEQ. CDR3 sequence: CASSPTWVQAGAAIQFF. CDR3 sequence (DNA): TGTGCCAGCAGCCCAACGTGGGTCCAAGCGGGGGCTGCCATCCAGTTCTTC.

This chain uses TRBV10-3 with TRBJ1-1, with 7 bases fitting TRBD1. The V and J ends lost 0 bases and 3 bases, in that order; junction bases with no gene match: 7. Per the germline V gene, CDR1 is ENHRY and CDR2 is SYGVKD. The CDR3 totals 16 residues. CDR3 bases: TGTGCCATCAGTGAGTCGATAAGACAGGGCGACACTGAAGCTTTCTTT. Its protein product is CAISESIRQGDTEAFF.